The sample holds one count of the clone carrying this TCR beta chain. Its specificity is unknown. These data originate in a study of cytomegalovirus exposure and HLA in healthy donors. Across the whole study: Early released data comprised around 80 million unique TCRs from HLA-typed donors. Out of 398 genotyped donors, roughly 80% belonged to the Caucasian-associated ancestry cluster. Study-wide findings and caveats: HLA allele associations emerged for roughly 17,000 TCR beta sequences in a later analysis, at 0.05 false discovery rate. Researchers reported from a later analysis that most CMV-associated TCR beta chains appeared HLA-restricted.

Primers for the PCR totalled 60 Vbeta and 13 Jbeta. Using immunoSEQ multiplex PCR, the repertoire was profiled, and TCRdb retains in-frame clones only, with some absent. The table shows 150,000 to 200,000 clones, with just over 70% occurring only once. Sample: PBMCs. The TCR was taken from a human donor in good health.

As DNA, the CDR3 is TGTGCCAGCAGCATAGGTGGCAGGGGCACTGAAGCTTTCTTT. Translated, it gives CASSIGGRGTEAFF. The genes are TRBV27 and TRBJ1-1; possible D gene TRBD1, 6 bases. The CDR3 is 14 residues long. V was clipped by 6 bases and J by 4 bases, with 15 bases between them. The germline V gene has CDR1 MNHEY and CDR2 SMNVEV (reference sequence).